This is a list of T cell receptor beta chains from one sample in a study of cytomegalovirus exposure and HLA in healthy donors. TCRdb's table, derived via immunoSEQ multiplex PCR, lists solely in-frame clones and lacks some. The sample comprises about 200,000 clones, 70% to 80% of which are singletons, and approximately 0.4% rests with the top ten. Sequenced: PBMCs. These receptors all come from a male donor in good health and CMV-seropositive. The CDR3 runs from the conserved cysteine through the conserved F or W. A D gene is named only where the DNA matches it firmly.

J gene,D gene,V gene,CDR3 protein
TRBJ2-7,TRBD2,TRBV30,CAWSRGLAGGEQYF
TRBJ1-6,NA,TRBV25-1,CASSTTGSPLHF
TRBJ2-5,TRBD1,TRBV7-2,CASSLGDRDQETQYF
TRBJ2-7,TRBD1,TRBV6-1,CASTVGQGVYEQYF
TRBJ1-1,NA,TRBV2,CASSETRALRAFF
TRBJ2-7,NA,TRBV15,CATSRDQHYEQYF
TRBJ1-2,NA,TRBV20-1,CSAQNYGYTF
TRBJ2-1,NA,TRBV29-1,CSVEGPNEQFF
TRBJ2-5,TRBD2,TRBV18,CASSFRLAGGEETQYF
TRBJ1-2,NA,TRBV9,CASSVASVSNYGYTF
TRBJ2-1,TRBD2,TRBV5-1,CASSQRAGSNNEQFF
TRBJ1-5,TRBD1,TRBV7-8,CASSLDRLHRPQHF
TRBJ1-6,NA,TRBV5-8,CASRLGEIYNSPLHF
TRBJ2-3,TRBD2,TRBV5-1,CASSPAGAGVTTSTDTQYF
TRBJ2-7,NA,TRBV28,CASSLGTPYEQYF
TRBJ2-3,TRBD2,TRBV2,CASSLAGAPSDTQYF
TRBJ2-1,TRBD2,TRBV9,CASSVDGGVYNEQFF
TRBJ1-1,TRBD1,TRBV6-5,CASSYGGTGATEAFF
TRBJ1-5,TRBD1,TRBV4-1,CASSQGRGNQPQHF
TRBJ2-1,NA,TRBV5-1,CASLLGAGYNEQFF
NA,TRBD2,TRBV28,CASSPISGRSYEQYF
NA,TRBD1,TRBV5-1,CASSLRRQGIYEQYF
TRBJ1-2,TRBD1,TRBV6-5,CASRRGQGIYGYTF
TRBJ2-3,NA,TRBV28,CASSLTSSQDTQYF
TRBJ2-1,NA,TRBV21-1,CASRGRTPAYNEQFF
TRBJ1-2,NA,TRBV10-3,CAISEPVRQRAGYTF
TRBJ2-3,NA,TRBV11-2,CASSPTGPNTQYF
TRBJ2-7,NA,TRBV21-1,CASSTPSGPGWIEQYF
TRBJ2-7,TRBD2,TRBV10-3,CAIRGGEQTSYEQYF
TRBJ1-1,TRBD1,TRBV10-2,CASSKDRGTTEAFF
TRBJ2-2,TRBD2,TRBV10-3,CAISDLGGKGRANTGELFF
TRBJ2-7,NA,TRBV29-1,CSVSGQYVPEQYF
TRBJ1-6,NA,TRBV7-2,CASSPRVRWNSPLHF